This passage covers 11 T cell receptor beta chains from one sample sequenced in a study of blood T cell repertoires in COVID-19. Clones were sequenced by immunoSEQ multiplex PCR, and TCRdb holds only the in-frame ones, with some missing. The repertoire holds approximately 400,000 clones, with approximately 77% as singletons. The sequenced sample consisted of peripheral blood. The receptors stem from a human donor with acute or convalescent COVID-19. The donor label of this sample is uncertain.

The V call is TRBV10-3, the J call TRBJ1-2; 7 bases fit TRBD1. Germline CDR1 is ENHRY and CDR2 is SYGVKD. The CDR3 runs 14 residues. Trimming cost V 6 bases and J 4 bases; bases outside gene matches: 8. CDR3 bases: TGTGCCATCAGCGGGGACAGCCAGGGCTATGGCTACACCTTC. Protein product: CAISGDSQGYGYTF.

The V gene is TRBV18, the J gene TRBJ1-1; possible D gene TRBD1, 6 bases. V dropped 4 bases and J dropped 7 bases, with 10 bases sitting between them. From germline, CDR1 is KGHSH and CDR2 LQKENI. The CDR3 extends over 12 amino acids. CDR3 in DNA: TGTGCCAGCTCACTGACAGGAGATGAAGCTTTCTTT. This codes for CASSLTGDEAFF. The entire variable domain, with the rest obtained from reference TRBV18 and TRBJ1-1, is as follows: NAGVMQNPRHLVRRRGQEARLRCSPMKGHSHVYWYRQLPEEGLKFMVYLQKENIIDESGMPKERFSAEFPKEGPSILRIQQVVRGDSAAYFCASSLTGDEAFFGQGTRLTVV.

The CDR3 spells CATTEGRGLGALSGNTIYF. The CDR3 region has the DNA TGTGCCACCACCGAAGGTCGGGGACTCGGAGCCTTATCTGGAAACACCATATATTTT. The chain combines TRBV15 with TRBJ1-3; weak D call: TRBD1 (5 bases). The germline V gene has CDR1 LNHNV and CDR2 YYDKDF (reference sequence). There are 19 residues in the CDR3. Trimming took off 7 bases at V and 1 base at J, with 26 bases between the two ends. The whole variable domain, filled in from reference TRBV15 and TRBJ1-3, reads DAMVIQNPRYQVTQFGKPVTLSCSQTLNHNVMYWYQQKSSQAPKLLFHYYDKDFNNEADTPDNFQSRRPNTSFCFLDIRSPGLGDTAMYLCATTEGRGLGALSGNTIYFGEGSWLTVV.

V and J are TRBV7-2 and TRBJ1-5; 7 nucleotides match TRBD1. Germline trimming cut 5 bases from V and 7 bases from J; bases unmatched to any gene: 11. Germline V CDR1 and CDR2: SGHTA, FQGNSA. The CDR3 is 15 amino acids. For the CDR3, the DNA is TGTGCCAGCAGCCTCGACAGGGTTCAGGGGCAGCCCCAGCATTTT. This translates into CASSLDRVQGQPQHF.

This clone was seen once. Here the CDR3 reads CASSLLPDLNTEAFF. The DNA for the CDR3 is TGTGCCAGCAGCTTGCTGCCAGATCTGAACACTGAAGCTTTCTTT. V and J are TRBV5-5 and TRBJ1-1; D unclear. Trimming pared 1 base from V and 0 bases from J, leaving 10 bases between. The germline CDR1 and CDR2 sequences are SGHKS and YYEKEE (reference sequence). CDR3 length: 15 residues.

In nucleotides, the CDR3 is TGTGCCAGCAGTACTAGCGGGAGGACGTACAATGAGCAGTTCTTC. It is translated as CASSTSGRTYNEQFF. The V gene is TRBV2, the J gene TRBJ2-1, with TRBD2 matching over 12 bases. Germline CDR1 SNHLY, CDR2 FYNNEI. V was clipped by 5 bases and J by 4 bases; unmatched bases: 3. The CDR3 is made up of 15 amino acids.

This chain connects TRBV6-5 to TRBJ1-1; possible D gene TRBD1, 6 bases. Trimming removed 5 bases at V and 1 base at J, with 11 bases between. CDR3 length: 14 amino acids. Germline CDR1 and CDR2: MNHEY and SVGAGI. CDR3 protein: CASSKGGANTEAFF. CDR3 sequence (DNA): TGTGCCAGCAGTAAGGGGGGGGCGAACACTGAAGCTTTCTTT.

The rearrangement links TRBV11-2 to TRBJ2-2; unclear D gene. The germline V gene has CDR1 SGHAT and CDR2 FQNNGV. The CDR3 length is 13 residues. V shed 4 bases and J shed 5 bases, with 8 bases lying between them. The DNA for the CDR3 is TGTGCCAGCAGCTCACTCCTTACCGGGGAGCTGTTTTTT. Translation: CASSSLLTGELFF. Complete variable domain (other parts from reference TRBV11-2 and TRBJ2-2): EAGVAQSPRYKIIEKRQSVAFWCNPISGHATLYWYQQILGQGPKLLIQFQNNGVVDDSQLPKDRFSAERLKGVDSTLKIQPAKLEDSAVYLCASSSLLTGELFFGEGSRLTVL.

The gene calls are TRBV7-8 and TRBJ2-7; D gene unclear. This CDR3 has 12 amino acids. Germline CDR1 and CDR2: SGHVS and FQNEAQ. The V and J ends lost 5 bases and 4 bases respectively, with 9 bases between them. The CDR3 DNA is TGTGCCAGCAGCCCCTCCCTGTACGAGCAGTACTTC. Amino acids: CASSPSLYEQYF.

The CDR3 sequence is CASSAPGTGGHPRGGEQYF. In DNA form, the CDR3 reads TGTGCCAGCAGCGCCCCCGGGACAGGGGGCCACCCACGGGGAGGCGAGCAGTACTTC. The chain recombines TRBV7-9 with TRBJ2-7, with 12 bases aligning to TRBD1. Trimming at V came to 5 bases and at J to 6 bases, leaving 20 bases not matched to a gene. This CDR3 spans 19 amino acids. The germline CDR1 and CDR2 sequences are SEHNR and FQNEAQ (reference sequence).

In this sample, this clone turned up once. The rearrangement joins TRBV6-5 to TRBJ1-5; TRBD1 matches 10 bases. V trimming: 10 bases; J trimming: 9 bases; junction bases outside the gene matches: 9. Germline CDR1 reads MNHEY; CDR2 reads SVGAGI. The length of the CDR3 is 13 residues. The CDR3 reads CATSGTGARPQHF. The DNA for the CDR3 is TGTGCCACCTCCGGGACAGGGGCTCGGCCCCAGCATTTT.